This TCR beta chain emerged from a study of Ad26.COV2.S vaccination and SARS-CoV-2 variants (dated by TCRdb to 2020 to 2023). As for the study more broadly: Vaccine-arm donors were drawn from COV1001, a multicentre, randomized, double-blind, placebo-controlled phase I-IIa trial of Ad26.COV2.S in healthy adults. Trial participants were randomized into five groups of five: low-dose or high-dose Ad26.COV2.S given once or twice, or placebo on both occasions. The TCR-sequenced set comprised about 32 samples: around 20 Ad26.COV2.S vaccine recipients, 5 placebo recipients and 8 SARS-CoV-2 convalescent individuals. TCRbeta repertoire sequencing was used to assess the specificity and breadth of SARS-CoV-2-reactive T cell receptors after Ad26.COV2.S vaccination. Ad26.COV2.S was given intramuscularly at 5x10^10 or 1x10^11 viral particles, as a single shot or as two shots 56 days apart. Investigators remained blinded to trial group allocation during experiments and outcome assessment.

In the germline V gene (reference sequence), CDR1 corresponds to LNHDA and CDR2 to SQIVND. The junction shows trimming of 8 bases on V and 6 bases on J, plus 20 bases between the germline ends. Its CDR3 holds 15 amino acids, cysteine through phenylalanine. Kept here is only the CDR3 DNA, which spans 45 bases and is read in frame from base 1. Paper-wide results and their limitations: Comparable non-spike TCR breadth was observed between vaccine and placebo recipients, consistent with only spike being contained in the vaccine. After vaccination, substantial breadth of spike-specific CD8+ and CD4+ T cell responses was reported. The study lacked the statistical power to compare responses across vaccine doses or regimens. According to the authors, total T cell responses may have been underestimated by the TCR breadth and depth analyses. Higher spike-specific TCR breadth was observed in Ad26.COV2.S recipients than in placebo recipients (P = 0.0014).

The immunoSEQ Assay was the method used to sequence TCRbeta CDR3 regions. After extraction, genomic DNA underwent amplification by bias-controlled multiplex PCR, followed by high-throughput sequencing. Processing in the source paper ran as follows. Collapsing and filtering of sequences were performed to quantify the absolute abundance of each unique TCRbeta CDR3 region. T cell fraction was estimated by normalization of TCRbeta template counts to usable DNA, with usable DNA being measured through amplification of reference genes present in all nucleated cells. Repertoire TCRs were annotated as SARS-CoV-2-specific by exact matching of V gene, CDR3 amino acid sequence and J gene to a known reactive TCR set. The reference SARS-CoV-2 TCR set was obtained from MIRA and was filtered for enrichment in COVID-19-positive ImmuneCODE repertoires, whereby public or cross-reactive TCRs were removed. Using the MIRA antigens, annotated TCRs were further analysed by specific ORF or by position within an ORF. Depth was the summed frequency of annotated unique rearrangements, while breadth was defined as annotated unique rearrangements over total unique productive rearrangements. Two-sided Wilcoxon rank-sum tests were applied when comparing TCR breadth between groups. The immuneACCESS repertoire file appears here via TCRdb, limited to in-frame rearrangements. These files lack a portion of the clones; in checked studies, under half of the deficit traces to unresolved V genes, and the cause of the others is not known. V and J calls and clone size come straight from that table; D and trimming were deduced from the DNA. Across this sample there are around 500,000 clones, with nearly 90% seen only once. Of the sample, around 1.8% falls within the top ten clones.

This sample's treatment or condition label indicates: over 15 received Ad26.COV2.S at low or high dose, single or two shots; a few received placebo; per-sample allocation not given. Repertoires of vaccine and placebo recipients were sequenced from samples taken on day 63 after the first injection. In Cohort 1b, 25 to 30 adults aged 18-55 years were enrolled at a single site in Boston, USA, between 29 July and 7 August 2020. Ad26.COV2.S was a replication-incompetent adenovirus type 26 vector that expressed a prefusion-stabilized SARS-CoV-2 spike protein derived from the original Wuhan strain. On this clone itself: This receptor's antigen is unknown. No base quality information exists; no much larger clone differs at one position.

This TCR was sampled from a person aged 18-60 years who received the Ad26.COV2.S COVID-19 vaccine or a placebo. This specimen was peripheral blood, taken in a trial of Ad26.COV2.S vaccine versus placebo. The receptor chain draws on TRBV19 and TRBJ1-5, with the D gene uncertain. The nucleotide sequence is TGTGCCAGTGCGCAAGGCTCCTTTATGGGTCAGCCCCAGCATTTT. Translated, this is CASAQGSFMGQPQHF.